A single T cell receptor beta chain is shown here with its context. What it recognizes is unknown. Deletions cut 5 bases from V and 0 bases from J, with 8 bases between. Germline CDR1 and CDR2: SGHNT and YYREEE (reference sequence). There are 13 residues in the CDR3. The data belong to a study of ipilimumab plus nivolumab after autologous stem cell transplantation. Study summary: Median doses per patient: roughly five ipilimumab, about eight nivolumab.

Whole-study findings and limits: Per the authors, repertoire, Treg and microbiota data justify further study.

The data were produced by immunoSEQ multiplex PCR, yet TCRdb's version contains in-frame clones alone and is incomplete. Of about 19,000 clones listed, 65% to 85% are singletons. Sequencing was performed on PBMCs, taken in a trial of ipilimumab plus nivolumab as post-transplant consolidation. The origin of this receptor is a male donor with diffuse large B-cell lymphoma. This chain joins TRBV5-4 and TRBJ1-2; D not resolved. The CDR3 spells CASREGTNYGYTF. Written as DNA, the CDR3 is TGTGCCAGCAGGGAAGGGACTAACTATGGCTACACCTTC. Variable domain in full (rest from reference TRBV5-4 and TRBJ1-2): ETGVTQSPTHLIKTRGQQVTLRCSSQSGHNTVSWYQQALGQGPQFIFQYYREEENGRGNFPPRFSGLQFPNYSSELNVNALELDDSALYLCASREGTNYGYTFGSGTRLTVV.